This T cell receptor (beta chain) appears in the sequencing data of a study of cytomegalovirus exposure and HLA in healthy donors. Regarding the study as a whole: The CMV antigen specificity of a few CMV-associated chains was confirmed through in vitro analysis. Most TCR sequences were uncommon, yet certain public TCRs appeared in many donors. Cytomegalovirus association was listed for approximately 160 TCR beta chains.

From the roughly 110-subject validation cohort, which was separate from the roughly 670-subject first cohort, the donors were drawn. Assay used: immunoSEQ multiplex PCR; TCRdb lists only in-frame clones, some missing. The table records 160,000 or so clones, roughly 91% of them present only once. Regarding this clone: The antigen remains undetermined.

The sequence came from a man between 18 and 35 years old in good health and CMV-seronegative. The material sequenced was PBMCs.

The CDR3 spells CASARFVQETQYF. The CDR3 coding sequence is TGCGCCAGCGCACGGTTTGTACAAGAGACCCAGTACTTC. The J gene is TRBJ2-5, the V gene TRBV4-1; D unresolved. Germline V gene lookup returns CDR1 MGHRA and CDR2 YSYEKL. The V gene lost 8 bases and the J gene lost 2 bases, with 12 bases spanning the gap. The CDR3 has 13 amino acids.